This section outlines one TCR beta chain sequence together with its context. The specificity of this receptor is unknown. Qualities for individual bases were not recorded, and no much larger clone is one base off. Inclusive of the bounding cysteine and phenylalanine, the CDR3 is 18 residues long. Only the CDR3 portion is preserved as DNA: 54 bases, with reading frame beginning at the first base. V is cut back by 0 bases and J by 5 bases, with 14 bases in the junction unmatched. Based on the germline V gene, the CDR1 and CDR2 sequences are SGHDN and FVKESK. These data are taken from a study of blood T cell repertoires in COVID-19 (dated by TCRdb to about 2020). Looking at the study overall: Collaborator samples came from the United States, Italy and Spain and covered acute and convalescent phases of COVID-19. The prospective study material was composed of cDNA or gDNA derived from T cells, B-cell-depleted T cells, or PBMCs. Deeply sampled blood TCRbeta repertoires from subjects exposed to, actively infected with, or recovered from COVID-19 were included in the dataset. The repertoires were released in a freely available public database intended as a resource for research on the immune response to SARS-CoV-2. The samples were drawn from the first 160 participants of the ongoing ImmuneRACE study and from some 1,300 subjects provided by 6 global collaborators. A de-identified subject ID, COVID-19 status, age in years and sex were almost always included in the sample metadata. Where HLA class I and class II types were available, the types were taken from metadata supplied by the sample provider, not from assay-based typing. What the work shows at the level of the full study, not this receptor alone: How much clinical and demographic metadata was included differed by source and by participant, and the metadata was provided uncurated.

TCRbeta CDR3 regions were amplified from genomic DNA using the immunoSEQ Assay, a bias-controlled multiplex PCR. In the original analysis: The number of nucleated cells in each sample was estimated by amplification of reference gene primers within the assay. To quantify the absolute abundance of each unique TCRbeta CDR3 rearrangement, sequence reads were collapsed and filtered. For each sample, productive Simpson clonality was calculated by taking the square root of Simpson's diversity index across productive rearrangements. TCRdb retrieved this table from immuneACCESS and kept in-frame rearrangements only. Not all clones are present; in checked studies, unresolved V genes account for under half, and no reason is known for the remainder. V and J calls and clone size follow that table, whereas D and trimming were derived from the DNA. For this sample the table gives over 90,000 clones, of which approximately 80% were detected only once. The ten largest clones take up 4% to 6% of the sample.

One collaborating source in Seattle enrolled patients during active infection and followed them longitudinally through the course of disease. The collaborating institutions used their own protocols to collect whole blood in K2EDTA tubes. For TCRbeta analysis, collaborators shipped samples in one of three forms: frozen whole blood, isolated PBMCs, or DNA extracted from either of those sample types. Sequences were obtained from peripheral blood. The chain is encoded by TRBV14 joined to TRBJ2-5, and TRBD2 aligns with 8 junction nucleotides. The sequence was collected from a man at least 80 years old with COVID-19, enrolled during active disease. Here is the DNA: TGTGCCAGCAGCCAAGATCGGAGGTCCGGGGGGGGCCTTGAGACCCAGTACTTC. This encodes CASSQDRRSGGGLETQYF.